Detailed here is one T cell receptor beta chain. Its antigen is unidentified. This entry belongs to a study of Tregs in tolerant kidney transplant recipients. Overall study findings and caveats: No direct test of biological reproducibility was done here.

The protocol was immunoSEQ multiplex PCR, while the TCRdb copy is restricted to in-frame clones and leaves out a portion. The sample gives about 240,000 clones, around 82% of which show up once; less than 0.75% is in the top ten. Thawed PBMCs were FACS-sorted into unstimulated CD4+CD25+CD127- regulatory T cells, CD4+CD25- non-regulatory cells, CD4 and CD8 cells. Germline V lookup: CDR1 SGHDN, CDR2 FVKESK. Trimming took 2 bases from V and 3 from J, leaving 13 bases between them. CDR3 size: 15 residues. Source material: CD4+ T cells from blood. This TCR was sampled from a human donor in good health. The rearrangement joins TRBV14 to TRBJ2-5; maybe TRBD1 (6 bases). The CDR3 reads CASSQTRQAEETQYF. CDR3 DNA: TGTGCCAGCAGCCAAACCCGACAGGCCGAAGAGACCCAGTACTTC. Based on the CDR3 plus reference TRBV14 and TRBJ2-5, the full variable domain is EAGVTQFPSHSVIEKGQTVTLRCDPISGHDNLYWYRRVMGKEIKFLLHFVKESKQDESGMPNNRFLAERTGGTYSTLKVQPAELEDSGVYFCASSQTRQAEETQYFGPGTRLLVL.